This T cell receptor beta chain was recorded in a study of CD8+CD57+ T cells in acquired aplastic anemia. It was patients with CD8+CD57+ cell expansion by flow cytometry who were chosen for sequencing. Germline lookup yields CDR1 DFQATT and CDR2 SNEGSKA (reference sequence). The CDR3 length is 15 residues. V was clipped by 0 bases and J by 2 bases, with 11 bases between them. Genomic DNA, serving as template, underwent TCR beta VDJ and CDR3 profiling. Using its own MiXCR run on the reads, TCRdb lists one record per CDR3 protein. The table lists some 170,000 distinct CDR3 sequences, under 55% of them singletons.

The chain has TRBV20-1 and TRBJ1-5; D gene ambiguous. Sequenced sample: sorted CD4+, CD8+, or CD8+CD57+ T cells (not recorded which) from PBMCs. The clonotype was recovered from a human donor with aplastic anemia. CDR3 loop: CSARDRRRGNQPQHF. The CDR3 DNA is TGCAGTGCTAGAGATAGGAGACGGGGCAATCAGCCCCAGCATTTT.